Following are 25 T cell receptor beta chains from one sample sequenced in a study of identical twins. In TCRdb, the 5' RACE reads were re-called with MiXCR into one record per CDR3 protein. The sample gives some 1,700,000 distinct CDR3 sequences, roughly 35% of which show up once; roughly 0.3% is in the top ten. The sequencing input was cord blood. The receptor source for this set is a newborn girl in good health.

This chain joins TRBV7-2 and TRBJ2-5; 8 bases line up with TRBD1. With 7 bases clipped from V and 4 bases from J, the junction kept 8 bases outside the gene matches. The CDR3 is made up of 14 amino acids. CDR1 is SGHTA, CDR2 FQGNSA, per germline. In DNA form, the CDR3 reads TGTGCCAGCACCCGGGACAGGAACAGAGAGACCCAGTACTTC. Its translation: CASTRDRNRETQYF.

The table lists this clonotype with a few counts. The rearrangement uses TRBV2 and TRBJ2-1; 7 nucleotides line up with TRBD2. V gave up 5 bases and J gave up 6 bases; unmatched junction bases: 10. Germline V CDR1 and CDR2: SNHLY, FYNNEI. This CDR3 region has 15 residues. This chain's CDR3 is CASSSPAGAPNEQFF. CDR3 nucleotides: TGTGCCAGCAGTTCTCCGGCGGGAGCCCCCAATGAGCAGTTCTTC. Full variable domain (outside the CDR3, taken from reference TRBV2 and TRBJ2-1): EPEVTQTPSHQVTQMGQEVILRCVPISNHLYFYWYRQILGQKVEFLVSFYNNEISEKSEIFDDQFSVERPDGSNFTLKIRSTKLEDSAMYFCASSSPAGAPNEQFFGPGTRLTVL.

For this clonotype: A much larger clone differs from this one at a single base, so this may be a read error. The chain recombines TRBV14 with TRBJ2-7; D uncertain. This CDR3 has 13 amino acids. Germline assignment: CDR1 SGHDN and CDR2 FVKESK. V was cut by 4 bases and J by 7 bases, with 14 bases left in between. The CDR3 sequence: CASSRVLYNEQYF. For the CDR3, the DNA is TGTGCCAGCAGCCGGGTCCTTTACAATGAGCAGTACTTC.

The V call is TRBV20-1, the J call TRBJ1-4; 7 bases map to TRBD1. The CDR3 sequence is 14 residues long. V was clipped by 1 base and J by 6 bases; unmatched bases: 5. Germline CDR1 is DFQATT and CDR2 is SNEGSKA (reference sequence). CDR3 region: CSARVGQGDEKLFF. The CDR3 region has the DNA TGCAGTGCTAGAGTGGGCCAGGGGGATGAAAAACTGTTTTTT.

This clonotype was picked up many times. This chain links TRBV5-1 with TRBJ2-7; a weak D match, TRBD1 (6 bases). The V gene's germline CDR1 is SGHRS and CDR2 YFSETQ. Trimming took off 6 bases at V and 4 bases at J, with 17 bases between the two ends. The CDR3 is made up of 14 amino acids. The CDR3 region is CASTLKTGSYEQYF. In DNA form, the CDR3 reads TGCGCCAGCACCCTTAAGACAGGCTCGTACGAGCAGTACTTC.

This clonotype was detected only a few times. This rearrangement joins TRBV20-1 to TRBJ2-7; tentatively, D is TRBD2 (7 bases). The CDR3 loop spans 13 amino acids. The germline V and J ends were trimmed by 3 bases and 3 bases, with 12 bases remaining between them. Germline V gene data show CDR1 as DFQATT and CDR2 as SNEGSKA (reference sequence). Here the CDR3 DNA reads TGCAGTGCTAGCGGGGGGCCCTTCTACGAGCAGTACTTC. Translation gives CSASGGPFYEQYF.

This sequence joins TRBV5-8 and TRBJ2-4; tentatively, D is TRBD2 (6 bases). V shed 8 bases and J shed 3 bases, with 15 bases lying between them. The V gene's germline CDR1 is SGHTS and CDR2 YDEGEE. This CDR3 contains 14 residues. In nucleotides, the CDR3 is TGTGCCAGAGAGGGGATGCGGGACAAAAACATTCAGTACTTC. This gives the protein CAREGMRDKNIQYF.

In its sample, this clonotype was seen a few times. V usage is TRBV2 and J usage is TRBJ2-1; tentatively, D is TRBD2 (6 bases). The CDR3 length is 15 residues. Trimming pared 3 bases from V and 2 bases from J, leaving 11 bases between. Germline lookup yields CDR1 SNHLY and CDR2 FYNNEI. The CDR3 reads CASSDWGLTYNEQFF. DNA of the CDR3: TGTGCCAGCAGTGATTGGGGACTTACCTACAATGAGCAGTTCTTC.

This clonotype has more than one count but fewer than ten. This CDR3 reads CASSLVPRGSSYEQYF. CDR3 DNA: TGTGCCAGCAGCTTAGTGCCCCGGGGCTCCTCCTACGAGCAGTACTTC. This chain joins TRBV11-2 and TRBJ2-7; D may be TRBD1 or TRBD2 (5 bases each). This CDR3 has 16 amino acids. Deletions cut 1 base from V and 0 bases from J, with 13 bases between. Germline lookup yields CDR1 SGHAT and CDR2 FQNNGV.

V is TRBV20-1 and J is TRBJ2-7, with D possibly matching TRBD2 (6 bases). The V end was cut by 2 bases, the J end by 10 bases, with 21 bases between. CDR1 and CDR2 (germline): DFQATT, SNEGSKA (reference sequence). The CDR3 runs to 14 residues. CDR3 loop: CSARRGGPQEAQYF. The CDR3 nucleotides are TGCAGTGCTAGACGGGGAGGCCCACAAGAGGCCCAGTACTTC.

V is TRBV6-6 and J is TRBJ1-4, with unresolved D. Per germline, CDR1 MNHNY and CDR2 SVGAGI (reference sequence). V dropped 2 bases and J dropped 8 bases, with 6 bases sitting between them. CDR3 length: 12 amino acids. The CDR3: CASSYLGEKLFF. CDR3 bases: TGTGCCAGCAGTTACCTCGGGGAAAAACTGTTTTTT.

The CDR3: CASSPGPGTGKIEAFF. The CDR3 DNA reads as TGTGCCAGCTCACCAGGTCCCGGGACAGGGAAGATTGAAGCTTTCTTT. This chain links TRBV18 with TRBJ1-1, with TRBD1 matching 9 bases. The CDR3 contains 16 residues. Trimming removed 2 bases from V and 7 bases from J; junction bases left unmatched: 11. Germline V gives CDR1 KGHSH, CDR2 LQKENI.

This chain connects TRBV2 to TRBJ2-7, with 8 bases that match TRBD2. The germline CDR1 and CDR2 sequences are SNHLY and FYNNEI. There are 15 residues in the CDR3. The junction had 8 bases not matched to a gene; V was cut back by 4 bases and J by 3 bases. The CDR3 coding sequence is TGTGCCAGCAGTGTCAAGGGACTAGTTTACTACGAGCAGTACTTC. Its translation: CASSVKGLVYYEQYF.

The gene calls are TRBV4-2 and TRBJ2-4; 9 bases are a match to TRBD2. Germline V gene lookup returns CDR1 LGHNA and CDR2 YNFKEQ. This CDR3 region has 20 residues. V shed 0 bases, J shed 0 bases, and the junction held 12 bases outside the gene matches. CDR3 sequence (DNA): TGTGCCAGCAGCCAAGATCCAGCGGGGGGTGCCCCACTAGCCAAAAACATTCAGTACTTC. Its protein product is CASSQDPAGGAPLAKNIQYF.

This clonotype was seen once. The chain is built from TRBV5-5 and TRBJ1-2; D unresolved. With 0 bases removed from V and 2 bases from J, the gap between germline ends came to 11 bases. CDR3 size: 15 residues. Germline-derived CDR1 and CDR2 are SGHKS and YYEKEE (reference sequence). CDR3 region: CASSLELIENYGYTF. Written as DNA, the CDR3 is TGTGCCAGCAGCTTGGAGCTCATCGAGAACTATGGCTACACCTTC.

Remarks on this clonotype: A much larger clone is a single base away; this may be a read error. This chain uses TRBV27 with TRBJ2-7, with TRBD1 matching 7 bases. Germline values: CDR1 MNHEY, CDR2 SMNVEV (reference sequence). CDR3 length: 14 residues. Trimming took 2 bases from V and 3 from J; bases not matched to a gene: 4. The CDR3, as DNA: TGTGCCAGCAGTTTAAGGCCAGGGGGCTACGAGCAGTACTTC. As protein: CASSLRPGGYEQYF.

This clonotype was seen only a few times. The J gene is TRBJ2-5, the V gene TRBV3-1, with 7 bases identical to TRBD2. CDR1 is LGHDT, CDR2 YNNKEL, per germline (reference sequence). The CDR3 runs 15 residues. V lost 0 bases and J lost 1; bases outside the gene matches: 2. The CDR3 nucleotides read TGTGCCAGCAGCCAAGATCAGCGGGGCCAAGAGACCCAGTACTTC. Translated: CASSQDQRGQETQYF.

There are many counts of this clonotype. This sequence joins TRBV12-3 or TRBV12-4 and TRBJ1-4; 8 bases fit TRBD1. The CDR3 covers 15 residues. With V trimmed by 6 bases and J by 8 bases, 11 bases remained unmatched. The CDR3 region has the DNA TGTGCCAGCAGCCCCGATGGCAGGGGGCAAGAAAAACTGTTTTTT. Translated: CASSPDGRGQEKLFF.

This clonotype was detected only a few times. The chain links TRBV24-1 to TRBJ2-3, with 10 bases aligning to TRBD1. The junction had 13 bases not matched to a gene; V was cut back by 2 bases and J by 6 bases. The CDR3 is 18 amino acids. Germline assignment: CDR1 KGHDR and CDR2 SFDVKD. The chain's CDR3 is CATSDYSIRDRGLDTQYF. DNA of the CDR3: TGTGCCACCAGTGATTACTCAATCCGGGACAGGGGATTGGATACGCAGTATTTT.

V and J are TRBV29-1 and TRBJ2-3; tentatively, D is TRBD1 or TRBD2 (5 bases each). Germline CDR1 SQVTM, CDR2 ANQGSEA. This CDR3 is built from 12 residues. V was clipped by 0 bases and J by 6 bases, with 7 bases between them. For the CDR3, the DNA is TGCAGCGTTGAAGATTGGGGGGATACGCAGTATTTT. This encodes CSVEDWGDTQYF.

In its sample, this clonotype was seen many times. CDR3: CAISEMDYLAKNIQYF. CDR3 in DNA: TGTGCCATCAGTGAGATGGACTACCTAGCCAAAAACATTCAGTACTTC. The V gene is TRBV10-3, the J gene TRBJ2-4, with TRBD2 as a possible D gene (6 bases). This CDR3 has 16 amino acids. In germline, CDR1 is ENHRY, CDR2 SYGVKD. Trimming took 2 bases from V and 0 from J, leaving 11 bases between them.

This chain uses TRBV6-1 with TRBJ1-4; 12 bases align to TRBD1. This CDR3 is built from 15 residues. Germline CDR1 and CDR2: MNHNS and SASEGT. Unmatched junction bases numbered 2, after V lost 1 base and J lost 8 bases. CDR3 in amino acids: CASSEGGTGGEKLFF. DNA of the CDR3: TGTGCCAGCAGTGAAGGCGGGACAGGGGGCGAAAAACTGTTTTTT.

CDR3 bases: TGCAGTGCTAGCAAGGCTAGCGGGATAGGCAATGAGCAGTTCTTC. It specifies CSASKASGIGNEQFF. V usage is TRBV20-1 and J usage is TRBJ2-1, with TRBD2 matching over 9 bases. The V segment lost 3 bases and the J segment 6 bases; nucleotides outside the gene matches: 9. Germline lookup yields CDR1 DFQATT and CDR2 SNEGSKA (reference sequence). CDR3 length equals 15 residues.

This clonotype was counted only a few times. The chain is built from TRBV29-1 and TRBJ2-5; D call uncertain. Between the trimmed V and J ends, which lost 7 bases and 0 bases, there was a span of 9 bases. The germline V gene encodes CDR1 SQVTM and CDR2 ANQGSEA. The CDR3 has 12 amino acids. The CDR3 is CSGSGYQETQYF. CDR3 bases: TGCAGCGGTTCAGGATACCAAGAGACCCAGTACTTC.

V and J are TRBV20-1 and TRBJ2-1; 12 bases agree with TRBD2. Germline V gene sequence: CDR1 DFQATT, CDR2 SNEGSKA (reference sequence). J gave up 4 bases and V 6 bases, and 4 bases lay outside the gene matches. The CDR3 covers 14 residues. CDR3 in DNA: TGCAGTGCCCCGACTAGCGGGAGATACAATGAGCAGTTCTTC. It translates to CSAPTSGRYNEQFF.